The clone carrying this TCR beta chain was found once. Sequencing was performed with immunoSEQ multiplex PCR; in TCRdb, only in-frame clones are kept and a portion is missing. Of roughly 100,000 clones in the sample, 75% to 90% were seen once. The sample comes from a study of cytomegalovirus exposure and HLA in healthy donors. The donors were members of the roughly 130-subject validation cohort (separate from the approximately 670-subject first cohort). Input material: PBMCs. The TCR was taken from a man aged 18 to 30 in good health and CMV-seropositive.

CDR3 sequence (DNA): TGCGCCAGCAGCTTCGGGACAGGGGTCAATGAGCAGTTCTTC. The encoded protein is CASSFGTGVNEQFF. The chain combines TRBV5-1 with TRBJ2-1, with 10 bases matching TRBD1. After removal of 2 bases from V and 6 bases from J, the junction contained 2 bases not matched to a gene. Germline CDR1 and CDR2: SGHRS and YFSETQ. This CDR3 spans 14 amino acids.